These 31 T cell receptor beta chains share one sample of origin, sequenced in a study of blood T cell repertoires in COVID-19. Method: immunoSEQ multiplex PCR; TCRdb's copy keeps in-frame clones and lacks some. Of 360,000 or so clones in the sample, roughly four fifths were seen once. The specimen was PBMCs or T cells enriched from blood (not recorded which). The origin of the receptors is a woman between 45 and 65 years old who had recovered from COVID-19.

This sequence joins TRBV9 and TRBJ2-3; 8 nucleotides agree with TRBD2. Germline V gene sequence: CDR1 SGDLS, CDR2 YYNGEE. Trimming took 0 bases from V and 4 from J; bases not matched to a gene: 10. CDR3 length equals 17 residues. The CDR3 is CASSVALRGAGADTQYF. The CDR3 DNA is TGTGCCAGCAGCGTAGCCCTGCGGGGGGCCGGCGCAGATACGCAGTATTTT.

The chain recombines TRBV19 with TRBJ1-2, with TRBD1 as a possible D gene (6 bases). This CDR3 spans 14 amino acids. V lost 6 bases and J lost 2, with 13 bases in between. The germline V gene has CDR1 LNHDA and CDR2 SQIVND (reference sequence). Here the CDR3 DNA reads TGTGCCAGTAGCGGTTATGGGGGCAACTATGGCTACACCTTC. Protein sequence: CASSGYGGNYGYTF.

The rearrangement joins TRBV27 to TRBJ1-2, with D perhaps matching TRBD1 (5 bases). Germline lookup yields CDR1 MNHEY and CDR2 SMNVEV (reference sequence). This CDR3 spans 18 amino acids. The V end was cut by 2 bases, the J end by 3 bases, with 22 bases between. This CDR3 reads CASSLGFRAGHSDYGYTF. The CDR3 bases are TGTGCCAGCAGTTTAGGTTTCCGGGCAGGGCATAGTGACTATGGCTACACCTTC.

The V and J genes are TRBV28 and TRBJ1-2; D call uncertain. Trimming removed 4 bases from V and 0 bases from J, with 21 bases in between. From germline, CDR1 is MDHEN and CDR2 SYDVKM. The CDR3 length is 18 residues. The DNA for the CDR3 is TGTGCCAGCAGTTCTTGGCAGAGGAGACTACATTCTAACTATGGCTACACCTTC. Amino acids: CASSSWQRRLHSNYGYTF.

The V call is TRBV5-1, the J call TRBJ1-5; 7 bases fit TRBD1. CDR1 and CDR2 (germline): SGHRS, YFSETQ. The V segment lost 0 bases and the J segment 5 bases; nucleotides outside the gene matches: 2. The length of the CDR3 is 14 residues. The DNA of the CDR3 is TGCGCCAGCAGCTTGGGAGGGGGCGATCAGCCCCAGCATTTT. Encoded protein: CASSLGGGDQPQHF.

The rearrangement joins TRBV7-9 to TRBJ1-5; D may be TRBD1 (5 bases). V was cut by 6 bases and J by 7 bases, with 19 bases left in between. This CDR3 region has 15 residues. Germline V gene lookup returns CDR1 SEHNR and CDR2 FQNEAQ (reference sequence). The chain's CDR3 is CASRHDGGAGQPQHF. The CDR3 bases are TGTGCCAGCAGGCACGATGGGGGTGCGGGGCAGCCCCAGCATTTT.

The chain carries TRBV19 and TRBJ2-6, with 9 bases matching TRBD1. J was trimmed by 4 bases and V by 6 bases; bases with no gene match: 16. Germline-derived CDR1 and CDR2 are LNHDA and SQIVND (reference sequence). The CDR3 is 19 residues long. CDR3 DNA sequence: TGTGCCAGTAGGGGACCCCCGGGACAGGGCACGTACGGGGCCAACGTCCTGACTTTC. Translated, it gives CASRGPPGQGTYGANVLTF.

Only one count was recorded for this clone. V gene TRBV19 combines with J gene TRBJ2-1, with TRBD2 as a possible D gene (5 bases). The CDR3 totals 15 residues. Germline-derived CDR1 and CDR2 are LNHDA and SQIVND (reference sequence). The V gene lost 3 bases and the J gene lost 0 bases, with 9 bases spanning the gap. The CDR3: CASSIERSSYNEQFF. The CDR3 DNA reads TGTGCCAGTAGTATCGAGCGGAGCTCCTACAATGAGCAGTTCTTC.

The gene calls are TRBV18 and TRBJ2-7; 10 positions match TRBD1. The germline CDR1 and CDR2 sequences are KGHSH and LQKENI. This CDR3 contains 13 residues. Trimming removed 4 bases from V and 5 bases from J; junction bases left unmatched: 2. CDR3 protein: CASSQTGGHEQYF. In DNA, the CDR3 is TGTGCCAGCTCACAGACAGGGGGCCACGAGCAGTACTTC.

The chain employs TRBV28 and TRBJ2-7; the match to TRBD1 covers 8 bases. The germline gives CDR1 MDHEN, CDR2 SYDVKM. The CDR3 covers 11 residues. Trimming cost V 6 bases and J 11 bases; bases outside gene matches: 6. The CDR3 is CASSTLGQEYF. The CDR3 coding sequence is TGTGCCAGCAGCACCTTGGGACAGGAGTACTTC.

The CDR3, as DNA: TGTGCCTGGAGTGTAAGGGGGCGCGGGAACTATGGCTACACCTTC. Translation: CAWSVRGRGNYGYTF. The V and J genes are TRBV30 and TRBJ1-2, with 7 nucleotides matching TRBD1. CDR3 length: 15 residues. J gave up 2 bases and V 0 bases, and 6 bases lay outside the gene matches. CDR1 is GTSNPN and CDR2 is SVGIG in the germline V gene (reference sequence).

Details on this clone: Other DNA variants within this sample encode the same CDR3. The chain uses TRBV19 and TRBJ1-1; D not resolved. The CDR3 totals 14 residues. Germline CDR1 LNHDA, CDR2 SQIVND (reference sequence). V gave up 3 bases and J gave up 0 bases, with 8 bases separating them. In DNA form, the CDR3 reads TGTGCCAGTAGTATTGGCGGGATGAACACTGAAGCTTTCTTT. This translates into CASSIGGMNTEAFF.

This chain connects TRBV30 to TRBJ1-5, with D uncertain. This CDR3 region has 15 residues. Germline V gives CDR1 GTSNPN, CDR2 SVGIG (reference sequence). Trimming stripped 1 base from V and 2 bases from J, with 12 bases between. For the CDR3, the DNA is TGTGCCTGGAGTGGGTCCCTACTGGGCAATCAGCCCCAGCATTTT. It translates to CAWSGSLLGNQPQHF.

The CDR3 coding sequence is TGTGCCAGCAGCTCTAATCAGGGGGCGAATGGCTACACCTTC. Amino acid sequence: CASSSNQGANGYTF. The chain uses TRBV7-2 and TRBJ1-2; 8 positions match TRBD1. The CDR3 is 14 residues long. The junction had 7 bases not matched to a gene; V was cut back by 4 bases and J by 6 bases. Per the germline V gene, CDR1 is SGHTA and CDR2 is FQGNSA.

V usage is TRBV7-3 and J usage is TRBJ2-1; D unclear. The V end was cut by 6 bases, the J end by 0 bases, with 9 bases between. The length of the CDR3 is 14 residues. Germline values: CDR1 SGHTA, CDR2 FQGTGA. DNA for the CDR3: TGTGCCAGCAGTCGAGCTAGCTCCTACAATGAGCAGTTCTTC. This gives the protein CASSRASSYNEQFF.

This sequence joins TRBV10-3 and TRBJ1-1, with 12 bases fitting TRBD1. V gave up 5 bases and J gave up 0 bases; unmatched junction bases: 19. This CDR3 comprises 21 residues. Germline lookup yields CDR1 ENHRY and CDR2 SYGVKD. Written as DNA, the CDR3 is TGTGCCATCAGTCCAATCCCGGGACAGGGGGCCTCGCATAAACTGAACACTGAAGCTTTCTTT. Its translation is CAISPIPGQGASHKLNTEAFF.

The chain couples TRBV7-2 to TRBJ2-7; TRBD1 agrees at 10 bases. Germline CDR1 reads SGHTA; CDR2 reads FQGNSA. V trimming: 4 bases; J trimming: 4 bases; junction bases outside the gene matches: 7. There are 15 residues in the CDR3. The CDR3 loop reads CASSSQDRGEYEQYF. The CDR3, as DNA: TGTGCCAGCAGCTCCCAGGACAGGGGGGAGTACGAGCAGTACTTC.

The DNA for the CDR3 is TGTGCCATCAGTGGAGGGACAGGGCTGAACTATGGCTACACCTTC. Its translation is CAISGGTGLNYGYTF. This rearrangement joins TRBV10-3 to TRBJ1-2, with 9 positions matching TRBD1. The CDR3 is made up of 15 amino acids. V shed 4 bases, J shed 2 bases, and the junction held 5 bases outside the gene matches. CDR1 and CDR2 (germline): ENHRY, SYGVKD.

The chain uses TRBV30 and TRBJ2-1, with 7 nucleotides matching TRBD2. The CDR3 consists of 14 residues. Per germline, CDR1 GTSNPN and CDR2 SVGIG (reference sequence). Trimming removed 4 bases from V and 3 bases from J; junction bases left unmatched: 6. CDR3 in amino acids: CAWTASGLYNEQFF. Here the CDR3 DNA reads TGTGCCTGGACCGCTAGCGGACTCTACAATGAGCAGTTCTTC.

V gene TRBV6-5 combines with J gene TRBJ1-1, with D perhaps matching TRBD1 (6 bases). V shed 0 bases and J shed 0 bases, with 8 bases lying between them. The V gene's germline CDR1 is MNHEY and CDR2 SVGAGI. The length of the CDR3 is 15 residues. The chain's CDR3 is CASSYSNRVNTEAFF. CDR3 DNA sequence: TGTGCCAGCAGTTACTCGAACAGGGTGAACACTGAAGCTTTCTTT.

The chain employs TRBV27 and TRBJ2-6, with a tentative D call TRBD1 (6 bases). V lost 2 bases and J 2 bases, leaving 13 bases between the germline ends. Looked up from germline, CDR1 is MNHEY and CDR2 is SMNVEV (reference sequence). This CDR3 region has 17 residues. The CDR3 DNA reads as TGTGCCAGCAGTTTAAGTATTACAGGGACTGGGGCCAACGTCCTGACTTTC. Amino acid sequence: CASSLSITGTGANVLTF.

This sequence joins TRBV5-6 and TRBJ1-2; D gene unclear. Trimming cost V 0 bases and J 7 bases, with 16 bases left between them. Germline-derived CDR1 and CDR2 are SGHDT and YYEEEE. This CDR3 spans 15 amino acids. The CDR3 bases are TGTGCCAGCAGCTTGGTGGCAGGCGCTTCAGGTGGCTACACCTTC. Translating it yields CASSLVAGASGGYTF. Complete variable domain (other parts from reference TRBV5-6 and TRBJ1-2): DAGVTQSPTHLIKTRGQQVTLRCSPKSGHDTVSWYQQALGQGPQFIFQYYEEEERQRGNFPDRFSGHQFPNYSSELNVNALLLGDSALYLCASSLVAGASGGYTFGSGTRLTVV.

This chain uses TRBV4-2 with TRBJ1-4; the match to TRBD1 covers 7 bases. CDR1 and CDR2 from the germline V gene are LGHNA and YNFKEQ. The CDR3 extends over 15 amino acids. The V gene end was trimmed by 5 bases and the J gene end by 5 bases; junction bases not matched to a gene: 8. The CDR3 loop reads CASSISGTDNEKLFF. CDR3 in DNA: TGTGCCAGCAGCATTTCCGGGACAGACAATGAAAAACTGTTTTTT.

On this clone itself: The junction does not match germline at one end; this may be a read error. V usage is TRBV5-1 and J usage is TRBJ1-1; TRBD1 matches 10 bases. The CDR3 extends over 13 amino acids. Germline V CDR1 and CDR2: SGHRS, YFSETQ. The CDR3 sequence: CASSLKTGTGETF. As DNA, the CDR3 is TGCGCCAGCAGCTTGAAGACCGGGACAGGGGAAACCTTT.

The rearrangement uses TRBV19 and TRBJ1-1, with 9 bases that match TRBD1. The germline V gene has CDR1 LNHDA and CDR2 SQIVND (reference sequence). Trimming removed 4 bases from V and 4 bases from J; junction bases left unmatched: 7. The CDR3 covers 15 residues. The CDR3 coding sequence is TGTGCCAGTAGTACCGGGACAGGGAGAACCACTGAAGCTTTCTTT. Amino acids: CASSTGTGRTTEAFF.

The chain recombines TRBV4-3 with TRBJ1-1; unclear D gene. The CDR3 contains 12 residues. The germline V gene has CDR1 LGHNA and CDR2 YSLEER. Trimming pared 5 bases from V and 1 base from J, leaving 5 bases between. The CDR3 DNA reads TGCGCCAGCAGCGAGGGGAACACTGAAGCTTTCTTT. It is translated as CASSEGNTEAFF.

V gene TRBV4-3 combines with J gene TRBJ2-7; a weak D match, TRBD2 (5 bases). The germline gives CDR1 LGHNA, CDR2 YSLEER. V lost 0 bases, J lost 7 bases, and 19 bases lay in between. The length of the CDR3 is 16 residues. CDR3 protein: CASSQELASPPGEQYF. CDR3 DNA sequence: TGCGCCAGCAGCCAAGAATTGGCCAGCCCCCCGGGGGAGCAGTACTTC.

The rearrangement links TRBV2 to TRBJ1-1, with D perhaps TRBD1 (5 bases). CDR1 and CDR2 from the germline V gene are SNHLY and FYNNEI. Between the trimmed V and J ends, which lost 6 bases and 3 bases, there was a span of 20 bases. This CDR3 has 16 residues. The CDR3 here is CASRQIRVGVDTEAFF. The CDR3 coding sequence is TGTGCCAGCAGACAAATCAGGGTAGGAGTTGACACTGAAGCTTTCTTT.

The chain has TRBV3-1 (or the pseudogene TRBV3-2) and TRBJ2-1; 7 nucleotides line up with TRBD1. The CDR3 consists of 15 residues. V gave up 2 bases and J gave up 1 base; unmatched junction bases: 2. The germline CDR1 and CDR2 sequences are LGHDT and YNNKEL (reference sequence). The CDR3 sequence is CASSQRGPSYNEQFF. The CDR3 nucleotides read TGTGCCAGCAGCCAAAGGGGGCCGTCCTACAATGAGCAGTTCTTC.

The J gene is TRBJ1-1, the V gene TRBV27; weak D call: TRBD1 (5 bases). V lost 0 bases and J 0 bases, leaving 8 bases between the germline ends. The CDR3 is made up of 15 amino acids. Germline V lookup: CDR1 MNHEY, CDR2 SMNVEV (reference sequence). The CDR3 bases are TGTGCCAGCAGTTTATCCCCACAGGTGAACACTGAAGCTTTCTTT. Protein product: CASSLSPQVNTEAFF.

The rearrangement links TRBV27 to TRBJ1-1; tentative D call: TRBD1 (6 bases). The CDR3 totals 14 residues. The germline CDR1 and CDR2 sequences are MNHEY and SMNVEV (reference sequence). V was pared by 3 bases and J by 4 bases, with 12 bases between. DNA of the CDR3: TGTGCCAGCAGTTTGCAGGGAGGGGGCACTGAAGCTTTCTTT. This gives the protein CASSLQGGGTEAFF.